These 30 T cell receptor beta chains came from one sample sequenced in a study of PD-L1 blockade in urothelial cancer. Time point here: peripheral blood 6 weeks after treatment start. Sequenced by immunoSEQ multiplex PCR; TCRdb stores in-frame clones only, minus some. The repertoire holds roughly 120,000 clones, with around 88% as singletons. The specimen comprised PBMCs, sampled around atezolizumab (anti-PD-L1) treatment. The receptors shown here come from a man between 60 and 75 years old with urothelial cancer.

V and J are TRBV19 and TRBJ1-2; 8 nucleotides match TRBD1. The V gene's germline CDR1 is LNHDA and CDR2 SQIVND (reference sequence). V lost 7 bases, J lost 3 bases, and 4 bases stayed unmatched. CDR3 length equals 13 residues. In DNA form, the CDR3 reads TGTGCCAGTAATGAGGACAGGGACTATGGCTACACCTTC. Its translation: CASNEDRDYGYTF.

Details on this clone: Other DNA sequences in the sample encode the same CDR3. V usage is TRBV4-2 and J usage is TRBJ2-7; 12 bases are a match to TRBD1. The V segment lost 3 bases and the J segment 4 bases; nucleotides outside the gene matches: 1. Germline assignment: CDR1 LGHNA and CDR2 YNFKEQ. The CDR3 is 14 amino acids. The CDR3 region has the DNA TGTGCCAGCAGCCAGGGACAGGGGGCATACGAGCAGTACTTC. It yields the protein CASSQGQGAYEQYF.

The CDR3 region is CASSLEGLAGYQETQYF. The CDR3 coding sequence is TGCGCCAGCAGCTTGGAGGGACTAGCGGGGTACCAAGAGACCCAGTACTTC. V usage is TRBV5-1 and J usage is TRBJ2-5; 13 bases map to TRBD2. There are 17 residues in the CDR3. V was pared by 0 bases and J by 0 bases, with 2 bases of the junction left unmatched. The V gene's germline CDR1 is SGHRS and CDR2 YFSETQ. Looking up the rest from reference TRBV5-1 and TRBJ2-5 gives the full variable domain: KAGVTQTPRYLIKTRGQQVTLSCSPISGHRSVSWYQQTPGQGLQFLFEYFSETQRNKGNFPGRFSGRQFSNSRSEMNVSTLELGDSALYLCASSLEGLAGYQETQYFGPGTRLLVL.

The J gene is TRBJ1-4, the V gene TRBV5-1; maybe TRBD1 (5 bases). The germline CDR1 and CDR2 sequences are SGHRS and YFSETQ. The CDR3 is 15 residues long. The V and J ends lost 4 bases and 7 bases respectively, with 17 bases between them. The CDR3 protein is CASSPTGGSGEKLFF. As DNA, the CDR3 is TGCGCCAGCAGCCCAACCGGGGGGTCCGGTGAAAAACTGTTTTTT.

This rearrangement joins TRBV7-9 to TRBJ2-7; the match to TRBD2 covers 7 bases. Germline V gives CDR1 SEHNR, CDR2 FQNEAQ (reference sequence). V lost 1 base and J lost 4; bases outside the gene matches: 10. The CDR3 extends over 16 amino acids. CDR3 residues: CASSLVVGGGPYEQYF. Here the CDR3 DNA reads TGTGCCAGCAGCTTAGTAGTTGGGGGAGGGCCTTACGAGCAGTACTTC.

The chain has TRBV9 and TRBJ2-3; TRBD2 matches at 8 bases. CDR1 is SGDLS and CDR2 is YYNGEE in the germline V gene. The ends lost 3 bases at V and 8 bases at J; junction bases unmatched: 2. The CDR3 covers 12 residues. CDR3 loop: CASSAGGGTQYF. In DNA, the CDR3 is TGTGCCAGCAGCGCCGGGGGGGGTACGCAGTATTTT. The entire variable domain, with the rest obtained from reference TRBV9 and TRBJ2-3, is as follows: DSGVTQTPKHLITATGQRVTLRCSPRSGDLSVYWYQQSLDQGLQFLIQYYNGEERAKGNILERFSAQQFPDLHSELNLSSLELGDSALYFCASSAGGGTQYFGPGTRLTVL.

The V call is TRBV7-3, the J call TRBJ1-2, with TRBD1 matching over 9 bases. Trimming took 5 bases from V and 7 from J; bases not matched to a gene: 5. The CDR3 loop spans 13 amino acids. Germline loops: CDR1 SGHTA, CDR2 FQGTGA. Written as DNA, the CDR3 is TGTGCCAGCAGCAACCGGACAGGGGTTGGCTACACCTTC. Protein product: CASSNRTGVGYTF.

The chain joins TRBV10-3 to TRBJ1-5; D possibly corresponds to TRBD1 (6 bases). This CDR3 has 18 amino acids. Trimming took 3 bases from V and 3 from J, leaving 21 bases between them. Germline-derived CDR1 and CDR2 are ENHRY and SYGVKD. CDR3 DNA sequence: TGTGCCATCAGTGACTCGGAAAGGGGGGGCAATAACAATCAGCCCCAGCATTTT. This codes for CAISDSERGGNNNQPQHF.

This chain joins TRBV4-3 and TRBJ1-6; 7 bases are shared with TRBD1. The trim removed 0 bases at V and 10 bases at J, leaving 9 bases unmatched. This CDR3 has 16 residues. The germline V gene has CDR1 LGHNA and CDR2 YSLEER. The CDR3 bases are TGCGCCAGCAGCCAAGACAGGAACAGGGGAGGATCACCCCTCCACTTT. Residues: CASSQDRNRGGSPLHF.

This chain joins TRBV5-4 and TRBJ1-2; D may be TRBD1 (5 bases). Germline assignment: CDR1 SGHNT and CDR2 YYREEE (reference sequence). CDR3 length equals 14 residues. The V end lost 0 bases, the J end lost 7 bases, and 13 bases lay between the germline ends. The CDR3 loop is CASSLAVRGSGYTF. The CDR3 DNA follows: TGTGCCAGCAGCTTGGCCGTAAGGGGATCTGGCTACACCTTC.

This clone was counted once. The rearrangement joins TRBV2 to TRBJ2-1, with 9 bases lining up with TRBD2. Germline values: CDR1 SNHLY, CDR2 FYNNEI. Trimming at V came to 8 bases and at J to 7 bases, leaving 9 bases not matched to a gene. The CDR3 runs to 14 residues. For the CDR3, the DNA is TGTGCCAGCCATGAAACTAGCGGGTGGAATGAGCAGTTCTTC. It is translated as CASHETSGWNEQFF. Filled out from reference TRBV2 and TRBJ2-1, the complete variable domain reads EPEVTQTPSHQVTQMGQEVILRCVPISNHLYFYWYRQILGQKVEFLVSFYNNEISEKSEIFDDQFSVERPDGSNFTLKIRSTKLEDSAMYFCASHETSGWNEQFFGPGTRLTVL.

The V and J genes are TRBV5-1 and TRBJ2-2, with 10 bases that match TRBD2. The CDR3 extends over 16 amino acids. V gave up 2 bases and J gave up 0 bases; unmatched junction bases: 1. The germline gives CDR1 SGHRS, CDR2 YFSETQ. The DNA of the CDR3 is TGCGCCAGCAGCTTAGGGACTAGCGCGAACACCGGGGAGCTGTTTTTT. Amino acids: CASSLGTSANTGELFF.

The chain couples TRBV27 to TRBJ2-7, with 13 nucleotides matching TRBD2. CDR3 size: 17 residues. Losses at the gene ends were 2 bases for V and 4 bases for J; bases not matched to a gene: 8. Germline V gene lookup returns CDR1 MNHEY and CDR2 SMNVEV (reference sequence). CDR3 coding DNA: TGTGCCAGCAGTTTAAGTGGACTAGCGGGAGTAGGATACGAGCAGTACTTC. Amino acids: CASSLSGLAGVGYEQYF.

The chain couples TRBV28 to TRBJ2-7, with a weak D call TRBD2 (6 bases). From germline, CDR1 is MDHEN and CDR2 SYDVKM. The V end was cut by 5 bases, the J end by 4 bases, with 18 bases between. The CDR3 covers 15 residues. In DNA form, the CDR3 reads TGTGCCAGCAGTGTCACTGGACGGGAGCGGTACGAGCAGTACTTC. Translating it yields CASSVTGRERYEQYF.

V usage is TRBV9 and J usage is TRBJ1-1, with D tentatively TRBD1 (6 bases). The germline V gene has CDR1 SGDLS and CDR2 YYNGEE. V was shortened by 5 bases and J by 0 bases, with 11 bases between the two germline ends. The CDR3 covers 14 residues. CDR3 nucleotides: TGTGCCAGCAGTACGACAGGCCTGAACACTGAAGCTTTCTTT. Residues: CASSTTGLNTEAFF.

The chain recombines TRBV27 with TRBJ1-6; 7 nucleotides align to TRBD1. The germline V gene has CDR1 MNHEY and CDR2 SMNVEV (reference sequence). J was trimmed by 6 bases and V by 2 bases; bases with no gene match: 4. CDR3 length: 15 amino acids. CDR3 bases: TGTGCCAGCAGTTTACGGCCAGGGGGTAATTCACCCCTCCACTTT. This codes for CASSLRPGGNSPLHF.

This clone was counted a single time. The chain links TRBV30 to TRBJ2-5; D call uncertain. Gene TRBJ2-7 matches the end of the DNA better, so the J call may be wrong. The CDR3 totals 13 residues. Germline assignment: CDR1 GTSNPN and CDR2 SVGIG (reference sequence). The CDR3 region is CAWSDSLGSEQYF. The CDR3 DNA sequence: TGTGCCTGGAGTGATTCGCTAGGCTCCGAGCAGTACTTC.

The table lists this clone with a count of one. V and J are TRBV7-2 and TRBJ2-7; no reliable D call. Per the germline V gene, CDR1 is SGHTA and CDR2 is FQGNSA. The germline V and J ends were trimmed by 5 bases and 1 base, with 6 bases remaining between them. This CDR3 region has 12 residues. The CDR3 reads CASSPSSYEQYF. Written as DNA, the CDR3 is TGTGCCAGCAGCCCCTCGTCCTACGAGCAGTACTTC.

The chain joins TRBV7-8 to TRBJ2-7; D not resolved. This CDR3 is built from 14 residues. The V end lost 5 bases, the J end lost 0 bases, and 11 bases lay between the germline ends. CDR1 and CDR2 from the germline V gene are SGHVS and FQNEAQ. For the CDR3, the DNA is TGTGCCAGCAGCCCTCAACATCACTCCTACGAGCAGTACTTC. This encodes CASSPQHHSYEQYF.

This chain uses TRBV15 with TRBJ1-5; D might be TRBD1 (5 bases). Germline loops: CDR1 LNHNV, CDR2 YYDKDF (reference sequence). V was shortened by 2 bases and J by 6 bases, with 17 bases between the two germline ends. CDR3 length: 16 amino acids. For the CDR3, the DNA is TGTGCCACCAGCAGATCAACCTCGGGGGAAGGTCAGCCCCAGCATTTT. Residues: CATSRSTSGEGQPQHF. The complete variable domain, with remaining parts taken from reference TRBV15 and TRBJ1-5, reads DAMVIQNPRYQVTQFGKPVTLSCSQTLNHNVMYWYQQKSSQAPKLLFHYYDKDFNNEADTPDNFQSRRPNTSFCFLDIRSPGLGDTAMYLCATSRSTSGEGQPQHFGDGTRLSIL.

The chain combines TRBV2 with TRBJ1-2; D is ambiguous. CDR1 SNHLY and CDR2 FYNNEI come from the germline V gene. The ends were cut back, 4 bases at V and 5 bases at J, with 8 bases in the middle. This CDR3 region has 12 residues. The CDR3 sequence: CASSGTGYGYTF. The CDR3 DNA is TGTGCCAGCAGTGGGACGGGGTATGGCTACACCTTC.

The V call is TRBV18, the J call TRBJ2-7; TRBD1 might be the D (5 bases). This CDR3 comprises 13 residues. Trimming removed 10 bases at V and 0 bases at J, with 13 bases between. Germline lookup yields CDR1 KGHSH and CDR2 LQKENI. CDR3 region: CATRRQGSYEQYF. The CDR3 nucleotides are TGTGCCACCCGTCGCCAGGGCTCCTACGAGCAGTACTTC.

The CDR3 DNA sequence: TGTGCCACCAGCAGAGATATCTTCTACGAGCAGTACTTC. Amino acid sequence: CATSRDIFYEQYF. The chain carries TRBV15 and TRBJ2-7, with D uncertain. The V and J ends lost 0 bases and 3 bases respectively, with 6 bases between them. From germline, CDR1 is LNHNV and CDR2 YYDKDF (reference sequence). The CDR3 extends over 13 amino acids.

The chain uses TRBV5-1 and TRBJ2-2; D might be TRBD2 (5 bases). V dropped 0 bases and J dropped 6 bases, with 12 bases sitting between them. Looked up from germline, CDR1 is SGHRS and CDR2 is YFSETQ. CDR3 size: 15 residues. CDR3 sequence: CASSLVGQRAGELFF. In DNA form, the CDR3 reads TGCGCCAGCAGCTTGGTCGGTCAGAGGGCCGGGGAGCTGTTTTTT.

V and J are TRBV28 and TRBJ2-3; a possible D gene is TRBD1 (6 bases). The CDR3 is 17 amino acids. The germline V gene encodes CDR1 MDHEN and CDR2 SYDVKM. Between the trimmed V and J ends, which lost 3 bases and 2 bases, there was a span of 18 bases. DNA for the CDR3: TGTGCCAGCAGTTTCAGCCCGCAGGGGACCCTCACAGATACGCAGTATTTT. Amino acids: CASSFSPQGTLTDTQYF.

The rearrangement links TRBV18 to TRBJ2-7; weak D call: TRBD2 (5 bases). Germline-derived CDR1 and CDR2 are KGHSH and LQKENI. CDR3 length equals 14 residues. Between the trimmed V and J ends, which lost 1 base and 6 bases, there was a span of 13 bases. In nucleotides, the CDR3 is TGTGCCAGCTCACCACAGGACTCTTCTCTCGAGCAGTACTTC. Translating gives CASSPQDSSLEQYF.

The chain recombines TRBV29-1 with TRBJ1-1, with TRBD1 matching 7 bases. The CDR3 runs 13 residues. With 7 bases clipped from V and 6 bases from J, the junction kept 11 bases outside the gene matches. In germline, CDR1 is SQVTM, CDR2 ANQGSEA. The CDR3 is CSERKGQYAEAFF. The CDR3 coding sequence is TGCAGCGAAAGGAAGGGACAGTATGCTGAAGCTTTCTTT.

The CDR3 nucleotides are TGTGCCAGTAGCCCCGCGGACAGCTACGAGCAGTACTTC. It translates to CASSPADSYEQYF. This rearrangement joins TRBV19 to TRBJ2-7, with D perhaps matching TRBD1 (6 bases). The CDR3 contains 13 residues. V lost 6 bases and J lost 3, with 12 bases in between. Germline V lookup: CDR1 LNHDA, CDR2 SQIVND (reference sequence). Variable domain in full (rest from reference TRBV19 and TRBJ2-7): DGGITQSPKYLFRKEGQNVTLSCEQNLNHDAMYWYRQDPGQGLRLIYYSQIVNDFQKGDIAEGYSVSREKKESFPLTVTSAQKNPTAFYLCASSPADSYEQYFGPGTRLTVT.

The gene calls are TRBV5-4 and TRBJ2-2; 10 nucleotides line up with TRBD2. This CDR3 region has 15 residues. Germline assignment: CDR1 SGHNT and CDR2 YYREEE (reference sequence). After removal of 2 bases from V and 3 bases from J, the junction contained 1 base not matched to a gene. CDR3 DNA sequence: TGTGCCAGCAGCTTAGCGGGGGGGGACACCGGGGAGCTGTTTTTT. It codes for CASSLAGGDTGELFF.

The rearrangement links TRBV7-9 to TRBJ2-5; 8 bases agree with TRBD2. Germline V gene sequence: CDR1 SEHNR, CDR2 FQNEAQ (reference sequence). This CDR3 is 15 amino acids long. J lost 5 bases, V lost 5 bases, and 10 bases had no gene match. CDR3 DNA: TGTGCCAGCAGCCGAGCGGGGGCGGGGCCGGAGACCCAGTACTTC. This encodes CASSRAGAGPETQYF.